This passage covers 10 T cell receptor beta chains from one sample sequenced in a study of OX40 agonist ivuxolimab in advanced cancers. Method: immunoSEQ multiplex PCR; TCRdb's copy keeps in-frame clones and lacks some. The data hold about 35,000 clones, with around nine tenths observed a single time. The specimen was CD4+ or CD8+ T cells sorted from blood, collected in a trial of the OX40 agonist ivuxolimab. The receptors derive from an adult with an advanced solid tumor such as melanoma, head and neck, liver or kidney cancer.

The chain joins TRBV19 to TRBJ1-5, with D perhaps matching TRBD1 (6 bases). Trimming removed 3 bases from V and 4 bases from J, with 10 bases in between. Germline lookup yields CDR1 LNHDA and CDR2 SQIVND (reference sequence). The CDR3 is made up of 14 amino acids. DNA for the CDR3: TGTGCCAGTAGTATCGACAGGAAAAATCAGCCCCAGCATTTT. Its protein is CASSIDRKNQPQHF.

The chain uses TRBV5-1 and TRBJ2-7; D unresolved. CDR3 length equals 15 residues. In germline, CDR1 is SGHRS, CDR2 YFSETQ. V dropped 6 bases and J dropped 5 bases, with 21 bases sitting between them. The CDR3 DNA reads as TGCGCCAGCACCCCATCGGCCGCTCCATGGAACGAGCAGTACTTC. It encodes CASTPSAAPWNEQYF.

This chain uses TRBV5-4 with TRBJ1-1, with 8 nucleotides matching TRBD1. The CDR3 has 14 amino acids. With 3 bases clipped from V and 7 bases from J, the junction kept 8 bases outside the gene matches. Germline V lookup: CDR1 SGHNT, CDR2 YYREEE (reference sequence). The CDR3 sequence: CASSWEQGGHEAFF. CDR3 coding DNA: TGTGCCAGCAGCTGGGAACAGGGGGGGCATGAAGCTTTCTTT.

J is TRBJ2-7 and V is TRBV30; 7 bases align to TRBD2. The CDR3 covers 16 residues. V was pared by 0 bases and J by 2 bases, with 10 bases of the junction left unmatched. The germline gives CDR1 GTSNPN, CDR2 SVGIG (reference sequence). The DNA of the CDR3 is TGTGCCTGGAGTGTCCGTGGGGGGGTTGGGGCCTACGAGCAGTACTTC. This codes for CAWSVRGGVGAYEQYF.

This chain uses TRBV6-1 with TRBJ1-2, with 12 bases identical to TRBD1. The germline CDR1 and CDR2 sequences are MNHNS and SASEGT. This CDR3 spans 14 amino acids. The J segment lost 8 bases and the V segment lost 2 bases, leaving 3 bases of the junction unmatched. The CDR3 nucleotides are TGTGCCAGCAGTGAAATGGGACAGGGGGCGGGCTACACCTTC. It is translated as CASSEMGQGAGYTF.

This rearrangement joins TRBV12-5 to TRBJ2-1, with D hard to call. The ends were cut back, 3 bases at V and 5 bases at J, with 2 bases in the middle. This CDR3 has 11 amino acids. The germline CDR1 and CDR2 sequences are LGHNT and FRNRAP. Here the CDR3 reads CASGFHNEQFF. For the CDR3, the DNA is TGTGCTAGTGGTTTCCACAATGAGCAGTTCTTC.

This sequence joins TRBV14 and TRBJ2-7; D gene uncertain. Germline CDR1 and CDR2: SGHDN and FVKESK. V shed 0 bases and J shed 5 bases, with 20 bases lying between them. The CDR3 covers 17 residues. The CDR3: CASSQEGPRYVFHEQYF. The CDR3 DNA reads as TGTGCCAGCAGCCAAGAGGGCCCCAGATATGTGTTCCACGAGCAGTACTTC.

The chain uses TRBV7-8 and TRBJ1-1, with no clear D. Germline-derived CDR1 and CDR2 are SGHVS and FQNEAQ. V lost 5 bases and J 0 bases, leaving 4 bases between the germline ends. This CDR3 is 12 amino acids long. The CDR3 sequence: CASSGVNTEAFF. The CDR3 bases are TGTGCCAGCAGCGGAGTGAACACTGAAGCTTTCTTT.

V and J are TRBV7-9 and TRBJ2-7; TRBD2 matches at 9 bases. V lost 5 bases and J lost 2; bases outside the gene matches: 4. Germline V gene lookup returns CDR1 SEHNR and CDR2 FQNEAQ (reference sequence). The CDR3 runs to 14 residues. The CDR3 sequence is CASSDGLATYEQYF. The CDR3 coding sequence is TGTGCCAGCAGCGACGGACTAGCGACCTACGAGCAGTACTTC.

The chain uses TRBV7-2 and TRBJ2-7; D uncertain. Looked up from germline, CDR1 is SGHTA and CDR2 is FQGNSA. This CDR3 is built from 12 residues. The V end lost 3 bases, the J end lost 6 bases, and 9 bases lay between the germline ends. CDR3 nucleotides: TGTGCCAGCAGCTTTTCCCTTGGCGAGCAGTACTTC. It translates to CASSFSLGEQYF.